The sample holds a few counts of the clone carrying this T cell receptor beta chain. The data derive from a study of T cell changes during pregnancy in multiple sclerosis. The table came from immunoSEQ multiplex PCR; TCRdb's copy has only in-frame clones and leaves some out. The table records 65,000 to 85,000 clones, 90% to 95% of them present only once. Germline CDR1 reads SGHRS; CDR2 reads YFSETQ. The CDR3 runs to 14 residues. After removal of 7 bases from V and 2 bases from J, the junction contained 5 bases not matched to a gene. This TCR was recovered from a female donor with multiple sclerosis, enrolled in a pregnancy study. The starting material was peripheral blood, obtained after pregnancy. The chain recombines TRBV5-1 with TRBJ2-7; 11 bases are shared with TRBD2. CDR3 sequence (DNA): TGCGCCAGCGGTAGGACTAGCGGGCCCTACGAGCAGTACTTC. Amino acid sequence: CASGRTSGPYEQYF.